This TCR beta chain stems from a study of human T cells and chemical hapten exposure. Sample time point: patch test 3, about 24 weeks after DPC sensitization. The treatment here: therapeutic diphenylcyclopropenone sensitization with weekly scalp DPC. Trimming pared 6 bases from V and 2 bases from J, leaving 15 bases between. The CDR3 runs 14 residues. Germline-derived CDR1 and CDR2 are SQVTM and ANQGSEA. TCRdb analysed the RACE reads with MiXCR anew, one entry per CDR3 protein. The sample lists 180,000 or so distinct CDR3 sequences, around 25% occurring once. This clonotype was seen at least ten times.

The rearrangement joins TRBV29-1 to TRBJ2-3; unclear D gene. This sequence was found in a woman aged 40 to 50 with alopecia areata. Some clones in this sample may be carry-over from other donors' samples. The specimen was whole blood, collected in connection with sensitization to the hapten diphenylcyclopropenone (DPC). In nucleotides, the CDR3 is TGCAGCGTCCTACAGAAGGGCTCCACAGATACGCAGTATTTT. This translates into CSVLQKGSTDTQYF.